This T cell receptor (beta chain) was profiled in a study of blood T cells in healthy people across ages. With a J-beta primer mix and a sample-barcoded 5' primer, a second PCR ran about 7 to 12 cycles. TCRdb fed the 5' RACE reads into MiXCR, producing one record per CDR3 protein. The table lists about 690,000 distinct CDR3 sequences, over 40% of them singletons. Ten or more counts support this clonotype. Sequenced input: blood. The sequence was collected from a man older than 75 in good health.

CDR3: CASSLGQGHSPLHF. Written as DNA, the CDR3 is TGTGCCAGCAGCTTAGGACAGGGACATTCACCCCTCCACTTT. The rearrangement joins TRBV7-6 to TRBJ1-6, with 7 bases lining up with TRBD1. There are 14 residues in the CDR3. The germline V gene encodes CDR1 SGHVS and CDR2 FNYEAQ. The J segment lost 8 bases and the V segment lost 1 base, leaving 2 bases of the junction unmatched.